Each of the 11 T cell receptor beta chains below was sequenced from the same sample in a study of Graves' ophthalmopathy and Graves' hyperthyroidism. Amplification from RNA transcripts yielded the TCR beta CDR3 regions. The library came from an HTBI-primed first-round RT-PCR and a second-round multiplex PCR. In TCRdb, the multiplex PCR reads were re-called with MiXCR into one record per CDR3 protein. The table shows approximately 1.2 million distinct CDR3 sequences, with roughly 35% occurring only once. The specimen sequenced was peripheral blood or thyroid tissue (not recorded which). The receptors originated from an adult man with Graves' hyperthyroidism.

This clonotype was recorded at least ten times. This chain uses TRBV7-8 with TRBJ2-7; D remains ambiguous. The V end was cut by 4 bases, the J end by 4 bases, with 14 bases between. In germline, CDR1 is SGHVS, CDR2 FQNEAQ. The CDR3 runs 14 residues. Here the CDR3 DNA reads TGTGCCAGCAGCTCACCGCCCCTCGGGTACGAGCAGTACTTC. Its protein is CASSSPPLGYEQYF.

This clonotype has just a few counts. V usage is TRBV2 and J usage is TRBJ2-2; a weak D match, TRBD1 (7 bases). V was shortened by 8 bases and J by 6 bases, with 16 bases between the two germline ends. The CDR3 sequence is 14 residues long. Germline V gives CDR1 SNHLY, CDR2 FYNNEI. CDR3 residues: CASWGDSFSGELFF. CDR3 DNA: TGTGCCAGCTGGGGGGACAGTTTCTCCGGGGAGCTGTTTTTT.

This clonotype showed up just once. Being one base from a much bigger clone, this may be a read error. This rearrangement joins TRBV20-1 to TRBJ2-7, with TRBD1 matching 7 bases. This CDR3 is 15 amino acids long. Per germline, CDR1 DFQATT and CDR2 SNEGSKA (reference sequence). Losses at the gene ends were 3 bases for V and 3 bases for J; bases not matched to a gene: 11. The CDR3 DNA reads as TGCAGTGCTAGTTATAAAGGGGGCCTATTCTACGAGCAGTACTTC. Protein sequence: CSASYKGGLFYEQYF.

This chain connects TRBV5-1 to TRBJ2-7, with D uncertain. Germline V gene data show CDR1 as SGHRS and CDR2 as YFSETQ. Trimming took 6 bases from V and 3 from J, leaving 16 bases between them. This CDR3 is built from 14 residues. The CDR3 sequence: CASTLGNPYYEQYF. DNA of the CDR3: TGCGCCAGCACCCTTGGGAATCCCTACTACGAGCAGTACTTC.

V and J are TRBV29-1 and TRBJ2-7; D is perhaps TRBD1 (6 bases). The ends were cut back, 5 bases at V and 3 bases at J, with 20 bases in the middle. This CDR3 comprises 15 residues. From germline, CDR1 is SQVTM and CDR2 ANQGSEA. The CDR3 DNA is TGCAGCGTTCATCAGGGAAGAGGGGGTCACTACGAGCAGTACTTC. Its protein product is CSVHQGRGGHYEQYF.

This chain links TRBV20-1 with TRBJ1-5, with TRBD1 matching over 9 bases. This CDR3 has 17 residues. Germline CDR1 reads DFQATT; CDR2 reads SNEGSKA (reference sequence). Unmatched junction bases numbered 12, after V lost 6 bases and J lost 0 bases. The CDR3 DNA reads as TGCAGTGCAGAACGAACAGGGACAGGGAGTAGCAATCAGCCCCAGCATTTT. Residues: CSAERTGTGSSNQPQHF.

In this sample, this clonotype turned up many times. The chain couples TRBV10-1 to TRBJ2-5; no clear D. Trimming stripped 0 bases from V and 6 bases from J, with 8 bases between. The CDR3 runs 13 residues. The V gene's germline CDR1 is WNHNN and CDR2 SYGVQD (reference sequence). The DNA of the CDR3 is TGCGCCAGCAGTGAGTCGGGTATACAGACCCAGTACTTC. It specifies CASSESGIQTQYF.

There are many counts of this clonotype. The rearrangement uses TRBV6-1 and TRBJ2-2, with 7 bases fitting TRBD1. This CDR3 comprises 13 residues. Germline lookup yields CDR1 MNHNS and CDR2 SASEGT. V shed 6 bases and J 6 bases; nucleotides not matched to a gene: 4. In DNA form, the CDR3 reads TGTGCCAGCAGCGAACAGGGGTCCGGGGAGCTGTTTTTT. Its protein product is CASSEQGSGELFF.

This clonotype was recorded at least ten times. The chain employs TRBV25-1 and TRBJ2-5, with 10 bases that match TRBD1. The trim removed 8 bases at V and 5 bases at J, leaving 14 bases unmatched. The length of the CDR3 is 16 residues. Per the germline V gene, CDR1 is MGHDK and CDR2 is SYGVNS. In DNA form, the CDR3 reads TGTGCCAGCCGTACCCTTGACAGGGGGCGCATCGAGACCCAGTACTTC. Its protein is CASRTLDRGRIETQYF.

As regards this clonotype: A much larger clone differs by one base, so this may be a read error. The V call is TRBV7-8, the J call TRBJ1-6; no clear D. Germline lookup yields CDR1 SGHVS and CDR2 FQNEAQ. This CDR3 spans 13 amino acids. This CDR3 reads CASSSSGNSPPHF. CDR3 bases: TGTGCCAGCAGCTCCTCTGGAAATTCACCCCCCCACTTT.

The gene calls are TRBV7-2 and TRBJ2-2; 7 nucleotides line up with TRBD1. Germline V gives CDR1 SGHTA, CDR2 FQGNSA. The CDR3 has 15 residues. V shed 7 bases and J 7 bases; nucleotides not matched to a gene: 12. In DNA, the CDR3 is TGTGCCAGCACACTAAACATAGGGGGCAGCGGGGAGCTGTTTTTT. It specifies CASTLNIGGSGELFF.